The rows below give T cell receptor beta chains drawn from one sample of a study of CD8 T cells in ankylosing spondylitis. MiXCR, run by TCRdb on the 5' RACE reads, gives a single entry per CDR3 protein. The table has about 400,000 distinct CDR3 sequences, 20% to 25% seen once. The sequencing input was blood, either unsorted or a sorted T cell fraction (not recorded which). These receptors all come from a male donor with ankylosing spondylitis. CDR3s include the opening cysteine and the closing phenylalanine or tryptophan. Fields, in order: V gene, clone size, CDR3 protein. Only part of the rows carry a size: once, few, many, or a class if the clone is expanded.

TRBV6-1 | NA | CASSSLGLDSYNEQFF
TRBV3-1 | few | CASSQRDRPKANEQYF
TRBV14 | few | CASSKGLLTSYEQYF
TRBV10-3 | many | CAISDLAGVSEQYF
TRBV4-3 | few | CASSQDPSFTDTQYF
TRBV7-9 | NA | CASSSPKERVSTDTQYF
TRBV5-1 | NA | CASNSGSYEQYF
TRBV7-9 | NA | CASSPGDTSSEQYF
TRBV7-9 | few | CASSLNEGTEAFF
TRBV6-1 | NA | CARSGLAGPTGYEQYF
TRBV11-2 | NA | CASSPRTIQETQYF
TRBV5-1 | few | CASSPTGGGHGYTF
TRBV9 | few | CASSFSGDRNTGELFF
TRBV7-3 | NA | CASSRTPGDTEAFF
TRBV5-1 | NA | CASSLGTQNQPQHF
TRBV27 | NA | CASSFSMDGDTQYF
TRBV28 | NA | CASSLQGGGYNEQFF
TRBV12-3/TRBV12-4 | many | CASSLREGALNEKLFF